This T cell receptor beta chain originates from a study of technical replicates of blood from a few donors. Profiled with immunoSEQ multiplex PCR; TCRdb holds only in-frame clones, not every one. The sample comprises around 54,000 clones, 95% to 96% of which are singletons, and 0.39% rests with the top ten. Germline V gene sequence: CDR1 SGHRS, CDR2 YFSETQ. The V and J ends lost 3 bases and 2 bases, in that order; junction bases with no gene match: 9. This CDR3 is 16 amino acids long. The rearrangement links TRBV5-1 to TRBJ2-7; 9 bases map to TRBD2. Sequencing input: T cells isolated from PBMCs. The sequence was obtained from a human donor in good health. The CDR3 bases are TGCGCCAGCAGCTCGAGTCCGACTAGCGGTACCTACGAGCAGTACTTC. This translates into CASSSSPTSGTYEQYF.